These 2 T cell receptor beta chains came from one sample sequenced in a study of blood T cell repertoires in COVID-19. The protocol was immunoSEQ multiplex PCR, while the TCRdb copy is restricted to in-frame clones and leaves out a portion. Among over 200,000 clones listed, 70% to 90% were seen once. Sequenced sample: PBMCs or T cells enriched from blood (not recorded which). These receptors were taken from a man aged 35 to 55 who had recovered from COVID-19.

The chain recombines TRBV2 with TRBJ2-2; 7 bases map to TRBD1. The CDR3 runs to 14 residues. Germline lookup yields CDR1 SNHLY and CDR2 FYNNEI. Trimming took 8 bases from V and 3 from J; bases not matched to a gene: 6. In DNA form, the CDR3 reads TGTGCCAGCCATGACAGGGAGCACACCGGGGAGCTGTTTTTT. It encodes CASHDREHTGELFF.

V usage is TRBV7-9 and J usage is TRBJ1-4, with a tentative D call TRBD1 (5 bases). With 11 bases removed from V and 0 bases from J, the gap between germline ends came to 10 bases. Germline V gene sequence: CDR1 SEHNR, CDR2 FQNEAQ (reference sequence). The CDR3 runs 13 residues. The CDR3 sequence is CASGVSTNEKLFF. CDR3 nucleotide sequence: TGTGCCTCGGGGGTTTCAACTAATGAAAAACTGTTTTTT.